The T cell receptor beta chain under discussion was sequenced for a study of blood T cell repertoires in COVID-19. Across the study: The cDNA or gDNA used as material had been derived from T cells, B-cell-depleted T cells, or PBMCs.

V lost 0 bases, J lost 5 bases, and 17 bases lay in between. Germline V gene lookup returns CDR1 SGHRS and CDR2 YFSETQ. This CDR3 is 16 amino acids long. Original analysis: Reference gene primer amplification in the assay estimated nucleated cell counts. The repertoire was sequenced with immunoSEQ multiplex PCR; TCRdb's copy has only in-frame clones and lacks some. Clonal size and the V and J genes are those of that table, whereas D and trimming came from the DNA. Of more than 140,000 clones listed, just over 85% are singletons. The chain has TRBV5-1 and TRBJ1-1; a possible D gene is TRBD1 (6 bases). This TCR was recovered from a woman aged 60 to 75 with acute or convalescent COVID-19. Sequencing was carried out using peripheral blood. Written as DNA, the CDR3 is TGCGCCAGCAGCTTGGGCCTTGCGCAGGGGACAACTGAAGCTTTCTTT. This codes for CASSLGLAQGTTEAFF.